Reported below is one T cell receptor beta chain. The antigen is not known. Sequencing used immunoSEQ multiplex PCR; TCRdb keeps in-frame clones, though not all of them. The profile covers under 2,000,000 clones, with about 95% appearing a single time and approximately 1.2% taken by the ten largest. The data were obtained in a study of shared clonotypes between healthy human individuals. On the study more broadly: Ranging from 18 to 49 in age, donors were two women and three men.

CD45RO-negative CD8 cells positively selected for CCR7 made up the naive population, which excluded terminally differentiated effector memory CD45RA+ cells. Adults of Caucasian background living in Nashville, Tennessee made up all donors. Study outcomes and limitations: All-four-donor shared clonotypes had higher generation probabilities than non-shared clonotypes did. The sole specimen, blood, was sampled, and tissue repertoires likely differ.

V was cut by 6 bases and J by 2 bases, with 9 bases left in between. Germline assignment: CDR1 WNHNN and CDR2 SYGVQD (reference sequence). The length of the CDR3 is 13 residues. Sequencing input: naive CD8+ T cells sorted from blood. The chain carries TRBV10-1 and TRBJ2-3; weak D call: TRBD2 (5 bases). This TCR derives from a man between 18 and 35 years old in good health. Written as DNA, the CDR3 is TGCGCCAGCAGCGACTACGCCACAGATACGCAGTATTTT. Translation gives CASSDYATDTQYF.